The 10 T cell receptor beta chains below all came from one sample that was sequenced in a study of blood T cell repertoires in COVID-19. TCRdb's table, derived via immunoSEQ multiplex PCR, lists solely in-frame clones and lacks some. The top ten hold roughly 3.8% of the sample, which has under 140,000 clones, 76% seen once. The sequenced material came from peripheral blood. These TCRs come from a woman of 80 years or more with acute or convalescent COVID-19.

This clone was picked up a small number of times. The V gene is TRBV7-2, the J gene TRBJ1-1; D is undetermined. The germline V gene has CDR1 SGHTA and CDR2 FQGNSA. V was clipped by 11 bases and J by 0 bases, with 13 bases between them. There are 13 residues in the CDR3. The CDR3 reads CAGREDMNTEAFF. Written as DNA, the CDR3 is TGTGCCGGGCGAGAAGACATGAACACTGAAGCTTTCTTT.

The chain carries TRBV11-3 and TRBJ2-3; D is possibly TRBD1 (5 bases). The germline V and J ends were trimmed by 1 base and 2 bases, with 7 bases remaining between them. Germline values: CDR1 SGHNT, CDR2 YENEEA. This CDR3 spans 14 amino acids. The DNA of the CDR3 is TGTGCCAGCAGCTTAGGGGGCCTCACAGATACGCAGTATTTT. Translating it yields CASSLGGLTDTQYF.

This chain links TRBV18 with TRBJ1-6; D gene uncertain. The germline gives CDR1 KGHSH, CDR2 LQKENI. The ends were cut back, 2 bases at V and 9 bases at J, with 17 bases in the middle. The CDR3 length is 16 residues. The CDR3 spells CASSPSGPVSGSPLHF. The DNA of the CDR3 is TGTGCCAGCTCACCAAGCGGACCAGTTTCGGGTTCACCCCTCCACTTT.

In DNA, the CDR3 is TGTGCCAGCAGCCTGGGACTAGCGGTCACAGATACGCAGTATTTT. Its protein is CASSLGLAVTDTQYF. The chain joins TRBV11-2 to TRBJ2-3; 11 bases are a match to TRBD2. V trimming: 5 bases; J trimming: 2 bases; junction bases outside the gene matches: 3. The CDR3 has 15 residues. CDR1 SGHAT and CDR2 FQNNGV come from the germline V gene.

The sample holds a few counts of this clone. The CDR3 protein is CASSPRRSGAGGEKLFF. The CDR3 DNA reads as TGTGCCAGCAGCCCCCGGAGGTCAGGGGCTGGTGGTGAAAAACTGTTTTTT. The V gene is TRBV5-5, the J gene TRBJ1-4; D is perhaps TRBD1 (6 bases). CDR3 length equals 17 residues. Deletions cut 4 bases from V and 7 bases from J, with 23 bases between. Germline V gene data show CDR1 as SGHKS and CDR2 as YYEKEE (reference sequence).

V usage is TRBV5-1 and J usage is TRBJ2-7; D is possibly TRBD1 (6 bases). The ends were cut back, 4 bases at V and 5 bases at J, with 10 bases in the middle. Germline V gene sequence: CDR1 SGHRS, CDR2 YFSETQ. The CDR3 is 12 amino acids. In DNA, the CDR3 is TGCGCCAGCAGCGTACAGGGCCACGAGCAGTACTTC. The encoded protein is CASSVQGHEQYF. Full variable domain (outside the CDR3, taken from reference TRBV5-1 and TRBJ2-7): KAGVTQTPRYLIKTRGQQVTLSCSPISGHRSVSWYQQTPGQGLQFLFEYFSETQRNKGNFPGRFSGRQFSNSRSEMNVSTLELGDSALYLCASSVQGHEQYFGPGTRLTVT.

The chain joins TRBV6-4 to TRBJ1-4, with 7 bases identical to TRBD1. The length of the CDR3 is 13 residues. After removal of 8 bases from V and 3 bases from J, the junction contained 3 bases not matched to a gene. Germline CDR1 is MRHNA and CDR2 is SNTAGT. CDR3 sequence reads: CASAGTANEKLFF. CDR3 nucleotides: TGTGCCAGCGCCGGGACAGCTAATGAAAAACTGTTTTTT.

Written as DNA, the CDR3 is TGCAGTGCTAGTCTCCGACTAGCGGACACAGATACGCAGTATTTT. Its protein product is CSASLRLADTDTQYF. The chain is built from TRBV20-1 and TRBJ2-3; 9 nucleotides agree with TRBD2. Germline loops: CDR1 DFQATT, CDR2 SNEGSKA (reference sequence). The CDR3 is 15 residues long. With V trimmed by 3 bases and J by 2 bases, 6 bases remained unmatched.

The chain recombines TRBV2 with TRBJ2-5; D may be TRBD2 (7 bases). V lost 6 bases and J 5 bases, leaving 16 bases between the germline ends. The CDR3 is made up of 14 amino acids. Germline loops: CDR1 SNHLY, CDR2 FYNNEI. CDR3 bases: TGTGCCAGCAGCCGAGGGGGGGGCCGGGAGACCCAGTACTTC. As protein: CASSRGGGRETQYF.

The chain couples TRBV9 to TRBJ2-6; D is possibly TRBD2 (6 bases). The V gene lost 0 bases and the J gene lost 2 bases, with 6 bases spanning the gap. The CDR3 sequence is 15 residues long. Germline CDR1 SGDLS, CDR2 YYNGEE. As DNA, the CDR3 is TGTGCCAGCAGCGTAGGCGGGGCTGGGGCCAACGTCCTGACTTTC. Its protein is CASSVGGAGANVLTF. The whole variable domain, filled in from reference TRBV9 and TRBJ2-6, reads DSGVTQTPKHLITATGQRVTLRCSPRSGDLSVYWYQQSLDQGLQFLIQYYNGEERAKGNILERFSAQQFPDLHSELNLSSLELGDSALYFCASSVGGAGANVLTFGAGSRLTVL.